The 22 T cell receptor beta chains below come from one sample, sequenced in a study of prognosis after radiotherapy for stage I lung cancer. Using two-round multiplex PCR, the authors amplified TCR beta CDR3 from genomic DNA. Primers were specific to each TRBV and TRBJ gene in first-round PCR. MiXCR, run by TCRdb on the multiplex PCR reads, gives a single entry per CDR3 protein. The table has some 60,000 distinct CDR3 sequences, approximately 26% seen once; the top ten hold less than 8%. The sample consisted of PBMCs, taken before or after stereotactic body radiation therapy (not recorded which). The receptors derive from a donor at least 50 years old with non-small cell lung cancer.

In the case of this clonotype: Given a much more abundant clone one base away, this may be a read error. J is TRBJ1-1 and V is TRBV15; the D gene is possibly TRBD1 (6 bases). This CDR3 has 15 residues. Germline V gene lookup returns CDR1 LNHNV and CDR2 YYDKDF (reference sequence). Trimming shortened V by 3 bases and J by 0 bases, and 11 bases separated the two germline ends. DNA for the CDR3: TGTGCCACCAGCAGTGCACAGGGCCTGAACACTGAAGCTTTCTTT. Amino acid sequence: CATSSAQGLNTEAFF.

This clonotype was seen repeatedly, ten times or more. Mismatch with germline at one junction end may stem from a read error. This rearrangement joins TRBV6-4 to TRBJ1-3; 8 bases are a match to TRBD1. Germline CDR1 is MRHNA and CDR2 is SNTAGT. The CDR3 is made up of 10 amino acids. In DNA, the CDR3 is TGTGCCAGCAGTACCCCGACAGGGGATTTT. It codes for CASSTPTGDF.

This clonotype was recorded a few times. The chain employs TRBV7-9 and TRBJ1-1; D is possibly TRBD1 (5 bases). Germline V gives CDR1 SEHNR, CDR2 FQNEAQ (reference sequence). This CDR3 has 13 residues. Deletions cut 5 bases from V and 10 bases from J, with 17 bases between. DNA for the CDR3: TGTGCCAGCAGCCTAAACACCGTGGGGGGAGCTTTCTTT. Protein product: CASSLNTVGGAFF.

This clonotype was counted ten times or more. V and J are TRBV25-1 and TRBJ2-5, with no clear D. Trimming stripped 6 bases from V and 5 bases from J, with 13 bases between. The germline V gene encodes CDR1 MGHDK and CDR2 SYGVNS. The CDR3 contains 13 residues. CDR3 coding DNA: TGTGCCAGCAGAGGACCCGCCGTCGAGACCCAGTACTTC. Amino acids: CASRGPAVETQYF.

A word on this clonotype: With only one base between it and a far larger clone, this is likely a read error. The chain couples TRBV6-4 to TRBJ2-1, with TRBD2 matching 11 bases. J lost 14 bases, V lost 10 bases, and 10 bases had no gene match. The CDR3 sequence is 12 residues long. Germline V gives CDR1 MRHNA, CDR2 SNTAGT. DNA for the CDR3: TGTGCCATCGGGACTAGCGGACTCGAGAAGTTCTTC. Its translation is CAIGTSGLEKFF.

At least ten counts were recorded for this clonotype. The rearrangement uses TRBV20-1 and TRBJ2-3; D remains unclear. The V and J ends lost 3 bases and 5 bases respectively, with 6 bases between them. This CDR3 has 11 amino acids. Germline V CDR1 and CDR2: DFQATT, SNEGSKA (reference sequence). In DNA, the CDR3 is TGCAGTGCTAGCGAACGAGATACGCAGTATTTT. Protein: CSASERDTQYF.

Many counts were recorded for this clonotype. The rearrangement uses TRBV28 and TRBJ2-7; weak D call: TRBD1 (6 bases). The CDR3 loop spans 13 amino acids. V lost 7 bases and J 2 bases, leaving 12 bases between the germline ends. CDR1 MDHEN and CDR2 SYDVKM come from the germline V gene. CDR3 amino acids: CASMRDKAYEQYF. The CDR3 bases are TGTGCCAGCATGAGGGACAAGGCCTACGAGCAGTACTTC.

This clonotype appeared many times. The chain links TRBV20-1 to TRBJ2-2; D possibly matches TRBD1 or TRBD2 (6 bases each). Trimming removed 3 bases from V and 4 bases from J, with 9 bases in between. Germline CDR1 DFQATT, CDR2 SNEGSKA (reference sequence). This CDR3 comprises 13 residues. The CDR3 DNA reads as TGCAGTGCTAGCGAGGGGGGCACCGGGGAGCTGTTTTTT. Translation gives CSASEGGTGELFF.

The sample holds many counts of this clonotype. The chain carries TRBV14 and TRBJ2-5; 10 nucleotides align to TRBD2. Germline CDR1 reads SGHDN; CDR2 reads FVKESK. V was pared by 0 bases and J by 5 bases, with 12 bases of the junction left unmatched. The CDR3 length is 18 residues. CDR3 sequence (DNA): TGTGCCAGCAGCCAAGATGAGCGGACTAGCGGAGCTTATGAGACCCAGTACTTC. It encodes CASSQDERTSGAYETQYF.

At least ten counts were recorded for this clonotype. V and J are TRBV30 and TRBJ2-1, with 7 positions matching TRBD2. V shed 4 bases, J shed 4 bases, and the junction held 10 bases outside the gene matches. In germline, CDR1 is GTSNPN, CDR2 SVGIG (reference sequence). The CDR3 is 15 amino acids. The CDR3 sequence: CAWTSGVSVYNEQFF. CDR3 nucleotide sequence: TGTGCCTGGACAAGCGGGGTGAGTGTTTACAATGAGCAGTTCTTC. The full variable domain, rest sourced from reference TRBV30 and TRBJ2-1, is SQTIHQWPATLVQPVGSPLSLECTVEGTSNPNLYWYRQAAGRGLQLLFYSVGIGQISSEVPQNLSASRPQDRQFILSSKKLLLSDSGFYLCAWTSGVSVYNEQFFGPGTRLTVL.

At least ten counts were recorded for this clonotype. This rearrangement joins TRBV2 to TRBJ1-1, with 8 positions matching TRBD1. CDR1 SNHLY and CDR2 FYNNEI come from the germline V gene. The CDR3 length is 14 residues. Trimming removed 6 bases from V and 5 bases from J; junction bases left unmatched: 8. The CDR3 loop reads CASRKATGGTEAFF. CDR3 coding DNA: TGTGCCAGCAGGAAGGCTACAGGGGGGACTGAAGCTTTCTTT.

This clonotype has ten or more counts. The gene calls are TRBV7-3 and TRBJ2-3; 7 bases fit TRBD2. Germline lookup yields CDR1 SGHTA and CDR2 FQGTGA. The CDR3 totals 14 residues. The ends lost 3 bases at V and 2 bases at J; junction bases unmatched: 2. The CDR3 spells CASSFGGTTDTQYF. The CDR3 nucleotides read TGTGCCAGCAGCTTCGGGGGGACCACAGATACGCAGTATTTT. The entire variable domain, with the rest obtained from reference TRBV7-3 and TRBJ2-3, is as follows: GAGVSQTPSNKVTEKGKYVELRCDPISGHTALYWYRQSLGQGPEFLIYFQGTGAADDSGLPNDRFFAVRPEGSVSTLKIQRTERGDSAVYLCASSFGGTTDTQYFGPGTRLTVL.

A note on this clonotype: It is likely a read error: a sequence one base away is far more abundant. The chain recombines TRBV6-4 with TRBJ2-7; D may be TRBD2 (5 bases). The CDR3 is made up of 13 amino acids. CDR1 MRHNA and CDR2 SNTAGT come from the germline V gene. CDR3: CASSHSGAYEQYF. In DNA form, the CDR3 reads TGTGCCAGCAGTCACTCCGGGGCCTACGAGCAGTACTTC.

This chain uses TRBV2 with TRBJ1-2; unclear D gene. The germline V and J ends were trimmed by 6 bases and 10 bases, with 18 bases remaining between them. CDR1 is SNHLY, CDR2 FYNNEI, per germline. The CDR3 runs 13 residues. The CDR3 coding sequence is TGTGCCAGCAGCGTCGACGGCTCCGGAGCCTACACCTTC. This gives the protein CASSVDGSGAYTF.

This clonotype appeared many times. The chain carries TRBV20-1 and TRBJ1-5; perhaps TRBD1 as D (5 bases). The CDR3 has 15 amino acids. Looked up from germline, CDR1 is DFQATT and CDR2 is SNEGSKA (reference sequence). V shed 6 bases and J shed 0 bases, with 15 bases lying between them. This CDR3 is CSANPQENSNQPQHF. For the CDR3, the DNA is TGCAGTGCAAACCCACAGGAGAATAGCAATCAGCCCCAGCATTTT.

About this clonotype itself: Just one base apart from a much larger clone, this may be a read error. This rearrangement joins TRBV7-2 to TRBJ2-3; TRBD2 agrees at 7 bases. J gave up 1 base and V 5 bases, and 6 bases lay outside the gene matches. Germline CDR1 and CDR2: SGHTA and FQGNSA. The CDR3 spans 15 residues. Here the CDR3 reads CASSLSAGGTDTQYF. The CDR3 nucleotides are TGTGCCAGCAGCCTTTCCGCGGGGGGCACAGATACGCAGTATTTT.

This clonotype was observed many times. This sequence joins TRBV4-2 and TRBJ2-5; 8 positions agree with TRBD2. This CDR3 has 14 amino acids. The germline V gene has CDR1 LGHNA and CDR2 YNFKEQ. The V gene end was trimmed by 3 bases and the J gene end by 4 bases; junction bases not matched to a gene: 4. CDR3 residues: CASSQTGTRETQYF. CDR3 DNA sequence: TGTGCCAGCAGCCAGACCGGGACTAGAGAGACCCAGTACTTC.

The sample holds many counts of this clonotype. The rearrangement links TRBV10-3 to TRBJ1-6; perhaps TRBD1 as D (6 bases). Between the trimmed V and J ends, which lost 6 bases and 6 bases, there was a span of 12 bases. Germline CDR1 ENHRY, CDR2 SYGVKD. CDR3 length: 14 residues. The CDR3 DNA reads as TGTGCCATCAGCAGTGGGGGGGCTAATTCACCCCTCCACTTT. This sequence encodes CAISSGGANSPLHF.

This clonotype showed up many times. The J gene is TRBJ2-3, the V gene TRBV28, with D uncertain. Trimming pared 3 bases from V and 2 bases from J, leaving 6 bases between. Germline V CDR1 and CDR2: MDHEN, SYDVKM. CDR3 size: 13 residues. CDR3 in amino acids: CASSFRLTDTQYF. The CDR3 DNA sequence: TGTGCCAGCAGTTTTCGGCTCACAGATACGCAGTATTTT.

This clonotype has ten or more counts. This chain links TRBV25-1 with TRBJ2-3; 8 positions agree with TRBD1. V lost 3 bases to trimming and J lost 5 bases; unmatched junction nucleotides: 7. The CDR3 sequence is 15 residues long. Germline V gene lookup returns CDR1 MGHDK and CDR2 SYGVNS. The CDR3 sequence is CASSDLDRVGDTQYF. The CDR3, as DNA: TGTGCCAGCAGTGATTTGGACAGGGTGGGAGATACGCAGTATTTT.

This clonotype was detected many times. The CDR3 is CASSSTPHRDYGYTF. The DNA for the CDR3 is TGCGCCAGCAGCTCTACCCCCCACAGGGACTATGGCTACACCTTC. This chain links TRBV4-1 with TRBJ1-2; D is possibly TRBD1 (6 bases). The CDR3 loop spans 15 amino acids. Germline CDR1 is MGHRA and CDR2 is YSYEKL. V was cut by 5 bases and J by 3 bases, with 16 bases left in between.

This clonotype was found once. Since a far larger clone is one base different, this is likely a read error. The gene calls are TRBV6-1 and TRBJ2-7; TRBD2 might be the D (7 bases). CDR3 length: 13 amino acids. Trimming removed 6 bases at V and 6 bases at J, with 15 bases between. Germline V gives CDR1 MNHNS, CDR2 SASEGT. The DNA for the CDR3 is TGTGCCAGCAGCCCCTGCGGGGGCCTCGAGCAGTACTTC. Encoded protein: CASSPCGGLEQYF.